The source of this T cell receptor (beta chain) is a study of T cell repertoires in cytomegalovirus infection. The overall study: Public TCR beta signatures marked donors with CMV infection and the matching HLA. Study-wide results and caveats: The ex vivo response was dominated by HLA-C-restricted CMV-specific TCR beta clonotypes.

MiXCR was run by TCRdb on the reads, yielding one entry per CDR3 protein. The sample has hundreds of thousands of distinct CDR3 sequences, 25% to 30% seen once. Trimming removed 0 bases at V and 7 bases at J, with 18 bases between. CDR3 length: 16 amino acids. CDR1 and CDR2 from the germline V gene are MNHEY and SVGAGI. Worth noting for this clonotype: What it binds is unknown.

The chain combines TRBV6-5 with TRBJ2-5; TRBD2 might be the D (6 bases). The sequenced sample was cultured PBMCs, obtained from culture after CMV antigen stimulation. The clonotype comes from a human donor in good health (CMV status not recorded). Some clones in this sample may be carry-over from other donors' samples. CDR3 loop: CASSYSNDIFGGTQYF. CDR3 nucleotide sequence: TGTGCCAGCAGTTACTCGAATGATATATTCGGGGGGACCCAGTACTTC.